These 6 T cell receptor beta chains share one sample of origin, sequenced in a study of CD8 T cells in ankylosing spondylitis. TCRdb re-called the 5' RACE reads through MiXCR, storing one row per CDR3 protein. The sample gives around 120,000 distinct CDR3 sequences, roughly a tenth of which show up once; approximately 3.3% is in the top ten. Sequencing was carried out using blood, either unsorted or a sorted T cell fraction (not recorded which). The receptor source for this set is a male donor with ankylosing spondylitis or in good health (not recorded which).

This clonotype appeared a few times. The gene calls are TRBV3-1 and TRBJ1-2, with a weak D call TRBD1 (6 bases). The CDR3 runs to 16 residues. The V end lost 1 base, the J end lost 3 bases, and 15 bases lay between the germline ends. Germline CDR1 reads LGHDT; CDR2 reads YNNKEL (reference sequence). CDR3 DNA sequence: TGTGCCAGCAGCCAAGTTCCAGGGACAAGGGACTATGGCTACACCTTC. It specifies CASSQVPGTRDYGYTF.

This clonotype was recorded at least ten times. CDR3 bases: TGTGCCAGCAGTTTATCCGACGGATCTTTCTTT. Translating gives CASSLSDGSFF. The rearrangement joins TRBV12-3 or TRBV12-4 to TRBJ1-1, with D unresolved. The CDR3 loop spans 11 amino acids. Trimming shortened V by 2 bases and J by 12 bases, and 10 bases separated the two germline ends.

The sample holds many counts of this clonotype. This chain links TRBV6-1 with TRBJ2-1; 15 positions match TRBD2. The CDR3 extends over 17 amino acids. With V trimmed by 3 bases and J by 10 bases, 10 bases remained unmatched. Germline CDR1 reads MNHNS; CDR2 reads SASEGT. CDR3 in amino acids: CASSDSLGLAGGEEQFF. DNA of the CDR3: TGTGCCAGCAGTGATTCGTTGGGACTAGCGGGAGGAGAAGAGCAGTTCTTC.

The sample holds many counts of this clonotype. J is TRBJ2-7 and V is TRBV10-3, with D unclear. The CDR3 consists of 11 residues. V dropped 3 bases and J dropped 3 bases, with 3 bases sitting between them. CDR1 ENHRY and CDR2 SYGVKD come from the germline V gene. CDR3 loop: CAISDNYEQYF. The CDR3 bases are TGTGCCATCAGTGACAACTACGAGCAGTACTTC.

The chain joins TRBV3-1 to TRBJ2-3; D is unclear. The CDR3 has 15 amino acids. Between the trimmed V and J ends, which lost 0 bases and 0 bases, there was a span of 7 bases. Germline loops: CDR1 LGHDT, CDR2 YNNKEL (reference sequence). The CDR3 is CASSQDVASTDTQYF. In DNA, the CDR3 is TGTGCCAGCAGCCAAGATGTGGCGAGCACAGATACGCAGTATTTT.

This rearrangement joins TRBV6-2 or TRBV6-3 to TRBJ2-1; 9 bases are shared with TRBD1. V was pared by 5 bases and J by 8 bases, with 7 bases of the junction left unmatched. Germline values: CDR1 MNHEY, CDR2 SVGEGT. This CDR3 region has 14 residues. CDR3 nucleotides: TGTGCCAGCAGTCCGACAGGGGGTCTCGATGAGCAGTTCTTC. Its translation: CASSPTGGLDEQFF.